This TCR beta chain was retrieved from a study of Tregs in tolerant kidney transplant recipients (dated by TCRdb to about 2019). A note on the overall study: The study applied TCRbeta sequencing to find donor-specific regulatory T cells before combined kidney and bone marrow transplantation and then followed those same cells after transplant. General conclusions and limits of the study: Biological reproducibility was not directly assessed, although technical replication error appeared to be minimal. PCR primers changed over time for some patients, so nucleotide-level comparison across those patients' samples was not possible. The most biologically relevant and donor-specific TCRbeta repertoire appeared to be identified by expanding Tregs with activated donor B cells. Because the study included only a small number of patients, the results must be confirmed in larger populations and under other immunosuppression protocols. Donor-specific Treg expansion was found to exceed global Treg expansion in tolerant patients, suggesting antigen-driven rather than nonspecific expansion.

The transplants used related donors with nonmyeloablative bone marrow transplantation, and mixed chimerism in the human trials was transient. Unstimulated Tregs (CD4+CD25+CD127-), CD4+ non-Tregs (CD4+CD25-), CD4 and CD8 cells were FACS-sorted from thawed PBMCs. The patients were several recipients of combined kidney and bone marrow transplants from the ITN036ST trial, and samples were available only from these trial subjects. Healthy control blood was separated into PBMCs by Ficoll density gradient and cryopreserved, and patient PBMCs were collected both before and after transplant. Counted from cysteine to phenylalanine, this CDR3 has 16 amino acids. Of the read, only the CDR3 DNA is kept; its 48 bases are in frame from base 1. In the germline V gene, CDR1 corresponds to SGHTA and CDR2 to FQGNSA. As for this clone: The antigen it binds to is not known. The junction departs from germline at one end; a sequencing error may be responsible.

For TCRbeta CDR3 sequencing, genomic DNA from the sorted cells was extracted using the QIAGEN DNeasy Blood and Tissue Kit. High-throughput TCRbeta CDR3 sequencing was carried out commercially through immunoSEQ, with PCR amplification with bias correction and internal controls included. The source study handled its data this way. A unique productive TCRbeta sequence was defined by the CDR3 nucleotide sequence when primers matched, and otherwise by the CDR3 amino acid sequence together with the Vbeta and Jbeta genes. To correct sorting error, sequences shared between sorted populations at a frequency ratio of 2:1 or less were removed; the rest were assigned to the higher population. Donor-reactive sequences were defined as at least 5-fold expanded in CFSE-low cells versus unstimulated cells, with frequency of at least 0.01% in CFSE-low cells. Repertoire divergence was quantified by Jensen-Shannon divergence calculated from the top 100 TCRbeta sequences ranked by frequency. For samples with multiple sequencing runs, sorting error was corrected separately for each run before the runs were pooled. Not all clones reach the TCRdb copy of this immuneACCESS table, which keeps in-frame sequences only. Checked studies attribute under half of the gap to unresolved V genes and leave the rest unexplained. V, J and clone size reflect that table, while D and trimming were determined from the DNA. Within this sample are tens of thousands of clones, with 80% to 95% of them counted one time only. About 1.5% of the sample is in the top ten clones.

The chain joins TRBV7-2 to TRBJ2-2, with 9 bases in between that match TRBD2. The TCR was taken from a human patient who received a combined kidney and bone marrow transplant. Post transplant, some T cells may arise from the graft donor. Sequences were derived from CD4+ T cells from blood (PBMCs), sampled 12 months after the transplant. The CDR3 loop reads CASGLGLAPNTGELFF. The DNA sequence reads TGTGCCAGCGGCTTGGGACTAGCTCCCAACACCGGGGAGCTGTTTTTT.